A single sample gave rise to the 30 T cell receptor beta chains below, sequenced in a study of T cell responses to AZD1222 COVID-19 vaccine. This table comes from immunoSEQ multiplex PCR, and its TCRdb copy is limited to in-frame clones, with some not included. The sample carries around 100,000 clones, around 91% recorded once. The sample in question was peripheral blood, obtained on day 0 of AZD1222 vaccination. These receptor sequences come from an adult in good health.

The V gene is TRBV7-8, the J gene TRBJ1-3, with D unclear. This CDR3 has 12 residues. Germline assignment: CDR1 SGHVS and CDR2 FQNEAQ. Trimming removed 5 bases from V and 4 bases from J, with 6 bases in between. Here the CDR3 reads CASSPWGNTIYF. The DNA of the CDR3 is TGTGCCAGCAGCCCCTGGGGAAACACCATATATTTT.

The V call is TRBV6-5, the J call TRBJ2-1; D gene unclear. Trimming took 3 bases from V and 0 from J, leaving 9 bases between them. The CDR3 has 15 residues. CDR1 is MNHEY, CDR2 SVGAGI, per germline. The CDR3 loop is CASSYQVSSYNEQFF. DNA for the CDR3: TGTGCCAGCAGTTATCAGGTCAGCTCCTACAATGAGCAGTTCTTC.

In its sample, this clone was seen once. V usage is TRBV6-6 and J usage is TRBJ2-7; the D is unclear. This CDR3 contains 12 residues. Germline lookup yields CDR1 MNHNY and CDR2 SVGAGI (reference sequence). V dropped 2 bases and J dropped 4 bases, with 6 bases sitting between them. The CDR3 here is CASSYVDYEQYF. DNA of the CDR3: TGTGCCAGCAGTTACGTGGATTACGAGCAGTACTTC.

This clone has only a few counts. This sequence joins TRBV11-2 and TRBJ2-5; tentative D call: TRBD1 (6 bases). The ends were cut back, 3 bases at V and 1 base at J, with 12 bases in the middle. Germline V lookup: CDR1 SGHAT, CDR2 FQNNGV. The CDR3 is 15 amino acids. The DNA for the CDR3 is TGTGCCAGCAGCTTTCGAACAGGGCTCCAAGAGACCCAGTACTTC. Translated, it gives CASSFRTGLQETQYF.

The V call is TRBV18, the J call TRBJ2-5; maybe TRBD2 (6 bases). With 1 base removed from V and 5 bases from J, the gap between germline ends came to 11 bases. CDR1 is KGHSH and CDR2 is LQKENI in the germline V gene. CDR3 length equals 14 residues. In DNA, the CDR3 is TGTGCCAGCTCACCACTCGGGAGTGGGGAGACCCAGTACTTC. It yields the protein CASSPLGSGETQYF.

This clone showed up just once. The V call is TRBV30, the J call TRBJ2-3, with a possible D match to TRBD2 (6 bases). The CDR3 sequence is 13 residues long. From germline, CDR1 is GTSNPN and CDR2 SVGIG (reference sequence). Trimming stripped 4 bases from V and 2 bases from J, with 10 bases between. Here the CDR3 DNA reads TGTGCCTGGAAGGGGAGGCCCACAGATACGCAGTATTTT. This gives the protein CAWKGRPTDTQYF.

This rearrangement joins TRBV6-5 to TRBJ2-7, with D possibly being TRBD2 (5 bases). V was trimmed by 2 bases and J by 2 bases, leaving 7 bases between them. The germline V gene has CDR1 MNHEY and CDR2 SVGAGI. The CDR3 length is 13 residues. The CDR3 region has the DNA TGTGCCAGCAGTTACCGGGATACCTACGAGCAGTACTTC. Encoded protein: CASSYRDTYEQYF.

J is TRBJ2-7 and V is TRBV28; D is possibly TRBD1 or TRBD2 (5 bases each). Germline V gene sequence: CDR1 MDHEN, CDR2 SYDVKM. V lost 6 bases to trimming and J lost 3 bases, with 15 bases between them. The CDR3 has 14 residues. The CDR3: CASSFSGRSYEQYF. In DNA form, the CDR3 reads TGTGCCAGCAGCTTCTCGGGACGAAGCTACGAGCAGTACTTC.

The chain uses TRBV6-5 and TRBJ2-1, with 7 bases fitting TRBD1. Germline V CDR1 and CDR2: MNHEY, SVGAGI. The V segment lost 7 bases and the J segment 3 bases; nucleotides outside the gene matches: 6. This CDR3 comprises 14 residues. CDR3 sequence: CASIRDSGYNEQFF. As DNA, the CDR3 is TGTGCCAGCATTCGGGACAGCGGCTACAATGAGCAGTTCTTC.

CDR3 sequence reads: CATSRRQGNTEAFF. For the CDR3, the DNA is TGTGCCACCAGCAGGAGACAGGGCAACACTGAAGCTTTCTTT. The rearrangement joins TRBV15 to TRBJ1-1; 7 bases match TRBD1. Germline V gives CDR1 LNHNV, CDR2 YYDKDF (reference sequence). Trimming took 3 bases from V and 2 from J; bases not matched to a gene: 3. The CDR3 length is 14 residues. Together with reference TRBV15 and TRBJ1-1, the CDR3 gives the full variable domain: DAMVIQNPRYQVTQFGKPVTLSCSQTLNHNVMYWYQQKSSQAPKLLFHYYDKDFNNEADTPDNFQSRRPNTSFCFLDIRSPGLGDTAMYLCATSRRQGNTEAFFGQGTRLTVV.

The chain recombines TRBV9 with TRBJ1-1; D may be TRBD1 (5 bases). The germline gives CDR1 SGDLS, CDR2 YYNGEE. With 3 bases removed from V and 6 bases from J, the gap between germline ends came to 15 bases. The CDR3 runs to 14 residues. The CDR3 reads CASSDTGGGAEAFF. Here the CDR3 DNA reads TGTGCCAGCAGCGACACAGGTGGGGGGGCTGAAGCTTTCTTT.

This chain joins TRBV28 and TRBJ1-4; 7 positions match TRBD1. CDR1 is MDHEN and CDR2 is SYDVKM in the germline V gene. CDR3 length: 14 amino acids. J gave up 3 bases and V 5 bases, and 3 bases lay outside the gene matches. The CDR3 nucleotides read TGTGCCAGCAGTAAGGGGACAGCTAATGAAAAACTGTTTTTT. This gives the protein CASSKGTANEKLFF.

This chain connects TRBV11-2 to TRBJ1-4; D gene ambiguous. CDR1 and CDR2 from the germline V gene are SGHAT and FQNNGV. This CDR3 is 16 amino acids long. The V end lost 3 bases, the J end lost 0 bases, and 11 bases lay between the germline ends. This chain's CDR3 is CASSLDGAATNEKLFF. The CDR3 nucleotides read TGTGCCAGCAGCTTGGACGGAGCTGCAACTAATGAAAAACTGTTTTTT.

The rearrangement links TRBV6-2 or TRBV6-3 to TRBJ1-2; D not certain. CDR3 size: 15 residues. Germline V gene lookup returns CDR1 MNHEY and CDR2 SVGEGT. V gave up 2 bases and J gave up 4 bases, with 14 bases separating them. The CDR3 region is CASSYGQRSGYGYTF. CDR3 bases: TGTGCCAGCAGTTACGGGCAGCGGTCGGGCTATGGCTACACCTTC.

CDR3 nucleotide sequence: TGTGCCAGTAGTATAGGACCCCAGGGACAGGGGGCTAATCAGCCCCAGCATTTT. Protein product: CASSIGPQGQGANQPQHF. This chain uses TRBV19 with TRBJ1-5, with TRBD1 matching 12 bases. The CDR3 runs 18 residues. J gave up 4 bases and V 1 base, and 8 bases lay outside the gene matches. Germline lookup yields CDR1 LNHDA and CDR2 SQIVND (reference sequence).

The chain has TRBV7-6 and TRBJ2-7, with 8 nucleotides matching TRBD1. The CDR3 covers 15 residues. V trimming: 2 bases; J trimming: 6 bases; junction bases outside the gene matches: 9. Germline V CDR1 and CDR2: SGHVS, FNYEAQ. The CDR3 loop is CASSLTGQEVAEQYF. As DNA, the CDR3 is TGTGCCAGCAGCTTAACGGGACAGGAGGTGGCCGAGCAGTACTTC.

The chain is built from TRBV5-8 and TRBJ2-7; 7 nucleotides align to TRBD2. Trimming removed 0 bases from V and 0 bases from J; junction bases left unmatched: 9. The CDR3 has 17 amino acids. Germline values: CDR1 SGHTS, CDR2 YDEGEE. This CDR3 is CASSLARGSRSSYEQYF. CDR3 sequence (DNA): TGTGCCAGCAGCTTGGCGCGGGGGTCGAGGAGCTCCTACGAGCAGTACTTC.

This clone was detected once. The rearrangement joins TRBV28 to TRBJ2-1, with 8 nucleotides matching TRBD1. The V segment lost 2 bases and the J segment 4 bases; nucleotides outside the gene matches: 7. Germline values: CDR1 MDHEN, CDR2 SYDVKM. The CDR3 totals 16 residues. The CDR3 here is CASSLPGQGQYNEQFF. DNA of the CDR3: TGTGCCAGCAGTTTACCTGGACAGGGTCAGTACAATGAGCAGTTCTTC.

The chain joins TRBV28 to TRBJ2-7; the D gene could be TRBD1 or TRBD2 (7 bases each). V was shortened by 6 bases and J by 0 bases, with 15 bases between the two germline ends. This CDR3 contains 15 residues. CDR1 and CDR2 (germline): MDHEN, SYDVKM. CDR3 DNA sequence: TGTGCCAGCAGCTTCAGGGGGGGAAGCTCCTACGAGCAGTACTTC. Its protein product is CASSFRGGSSYEQYF.

This rearrangement joins TRBV5-1 to TRBJ2-1, with D perhaps matching TRBD2 (6 bases). The V end lost 6 bases, the J end lost 2 bases, and 12 bases lay between the germline ends. The CDR3 length is 14 residues. Germline V CDR1 and CDR2: SGHRS, YFSETQ. The CDR3 DNA reads as TGCGCCAGCACCTGGAGGGCCACCTACAATGAGCAGTTCTTC. This encodes CASTWRATYNEQFF.

This rearrangement joins TRBV6-1 to TRBJ1-1; tentative D call: TRBD1 (5 bases). The germline V and J ends were trimmed by 1 base and 0 bases, with 21 bases remaining between them. Germline V lookup: CDR1 MNHNS, CDR2 SASEGT. This CDR3 is built from 19 residues. CDR3 nucleotides: TGTGCCAGCAGTGAAGAAGCGACAGCGCTCCTACTAATGAACACTGAAGCTTTCTTT. Protein: CASSEEATALLLMNTEAFF.

V is TRBV4-3 and J is TRBJ2-3; TRBD2 aligns across 12 bases. CDR1 is LGHNA and CDR2 is YSLEER in the germline V gene. The V and J ends lost 3 bases and 0 bases, in that order; junction bases with no gene match: 4. This CDR3 region has 17 residues. DNA for the CDR3: TGCGCCAGCAGCCATGGACTAGCGGGGTCCAGCACAGATACGCAGTATTTT. Its protein product is CASSHGLAGSSTDTQYF.

The genes are TRBV7-3 and TRBJ2-3; a possible D gene is TRBD2 (6 bases). This CDR3 is built from 15 residues. The germline V gene has CDR1 SGHTA and CDR2 FQGTGA. With 4 bases removed from V and 0 bases from J, the gap between germline ends came to 11 bases. CDR3 DNA sequence: TGTGCCAGCAGCTATAGCGGATCTAGCACAGATACGCAGTATTTT. This gives the protein CASSYSGSSTDTQYF.

The V call is TRBV25-1, the J call TRBJ1-6; D possibly corresponds to TRBD1 (6 bases). Germline loops: CDR1 MGHDK, CDR2 SYGVNS. This CDR3 is 15 amino acids long. V lost 3 bases to trimming and J lost 8 bases, with 14 bases between them. The CDR3 loop reads CASSDRGASYSPLHF. The CDR3 DNA reads TGTGCCAGCAGTGATCGGGGGGCATCTTATTCACCCCTCCACTTT. Combining the CDR3 with reference TRBV25-1 and TRBJ1-6 gives the whole variable domain EADIYQTPRYLVIGTGKKITLECSQTMGHDKMYWYQQDPGMELHLIHYSYGVNSTEKGDLSSESTVSRIRTEHFPLTLESARPSHTSQYLCASSDRGASYSPLHFGNGTRLTVT.

J is TRBJ2-3 and V is TRBV19; 9 nucleotides line up with TRBD2. CDR3 length: 15 residues. Germline values: CDR1 LNHDA, CDR2 SQIVND (reference sequence). V gave up 5 bases and J gave up 3 bases; unmatched junction bases: 6. The CDR3 protein is CASSGVAGATDTQYF. CDR3 DNA: TGTGCCAGTAGTGGTGTAGCGGGAGCGACAGATACGCAGTATTTT.

The J gene is TRBJ2-1, the V gene TRBV5-1, with D hard to call. Germline V gene data show CDR1 as SGHRS and CDR2 as YFSETQ. Trimming took off 1 base at V and 9 bases at J, with 5 bases between the two ends. This CDR3 spans 11 amino acids. This CDR3 reads CASSLPVEQFF. CDR3 DNA sequence: TGCGCCAGCAGCTTGCCCGTTGAGCAGTTCTTC.

The J gene is TRBJ1-1, the V gene TRBV18, with D perhaps TRBD1 (6 bases). Deletions cut 2 bases from V and 1 base from J, with 11 bases between. The CDR3 has 15 amino acids. CDR1 and CDR2 (germline): KGHSH, LQKENI. The CDR3 DNA follows: TGTGCCAGCTCACCATGGACAGTCTCGAACACTGAAGCTTTCTTT. This codes for CASSPWTVSNTEAFF.

V is TRBV15 and J is TRBJ2-7; 7 bases line up with TRBD2. The CDR3 length is 15 residues. CDR1 LNHNV and CDR2 YYDKDF come from the germline V gene (reference sequence). The ends lost 0 bases at V and 2 bases at J; junction bases unmatched: 4. The CDR3 DNA reads as TGTGCCACCAGCAGAGATTACCTAGCGGCCTACGAGCAGTACTTC. Its protein product is CATSRDYLAAYEQYF.

The rearrangement joins TRBV30 to TRBJ2-2, with 7 bases lining up with TRBD1. V lost 5 bases and J lost 0; bases outside the gene matches: 18. This CDR3 is 19 amino acids long. The germline V gene has CDR1 GTSNPN and CDR2 SVGIG (reference sequence). CDR3 sequence reads: CAWLTRLGQAKANTGELFF. The CDR3 nucleotides are TGTGCCTGGCTTACACGCCTTGGACAGGCGAAAGCGAACACCGGGGAGCTGTTTTTT.

The chain uses TRBV28 and TRBJ2-2; the D gene is possibly TRBD1 (6 bases). Between the trimmed V and J ends, which lost 5 bases and 4 bases, there was a span of 14 bases. Germline V gene data show CDR1 as MDHEN and CDR2 as SYDVKM. There are 15 residues in the CDR3. The CDR3 sequence: CASSPRGKVTGELFF. CDR3 DNA: TGTGCCAGCAGTCCGAGGGGGAAGGTCACCGGGGAGCTGTTTTTT. Using reference TRBV28 and TRBJ2-2 for the parts outside the CDR3, the full variable domain is DVKVTQSSRYLVKRTGEKVFLECVQDMDHENMFWYRQDPGLGLRLIYFSYDVKMKEKGDIPEGYSVSREKKERFSLILESASTNQTSMYLCASSPRGKVTGELFFGEGSRLTVL.